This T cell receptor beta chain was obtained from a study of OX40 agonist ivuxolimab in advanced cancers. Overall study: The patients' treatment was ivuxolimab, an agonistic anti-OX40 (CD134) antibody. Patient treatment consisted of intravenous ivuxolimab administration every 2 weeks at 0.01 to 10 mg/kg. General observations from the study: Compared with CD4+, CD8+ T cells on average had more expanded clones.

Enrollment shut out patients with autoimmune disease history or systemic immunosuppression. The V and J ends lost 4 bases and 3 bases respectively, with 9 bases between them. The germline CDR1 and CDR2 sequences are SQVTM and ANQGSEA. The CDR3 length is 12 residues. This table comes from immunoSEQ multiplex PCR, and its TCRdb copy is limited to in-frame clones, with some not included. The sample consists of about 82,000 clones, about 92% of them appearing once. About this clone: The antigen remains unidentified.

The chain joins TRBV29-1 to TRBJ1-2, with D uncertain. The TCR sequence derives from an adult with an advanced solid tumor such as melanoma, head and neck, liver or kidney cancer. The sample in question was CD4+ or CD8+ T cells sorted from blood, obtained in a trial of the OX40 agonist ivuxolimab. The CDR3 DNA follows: TGCAGCGTTGTGGAGTGGGACTATGGCTACACCTTC. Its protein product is CSVVEWDYGYTF.